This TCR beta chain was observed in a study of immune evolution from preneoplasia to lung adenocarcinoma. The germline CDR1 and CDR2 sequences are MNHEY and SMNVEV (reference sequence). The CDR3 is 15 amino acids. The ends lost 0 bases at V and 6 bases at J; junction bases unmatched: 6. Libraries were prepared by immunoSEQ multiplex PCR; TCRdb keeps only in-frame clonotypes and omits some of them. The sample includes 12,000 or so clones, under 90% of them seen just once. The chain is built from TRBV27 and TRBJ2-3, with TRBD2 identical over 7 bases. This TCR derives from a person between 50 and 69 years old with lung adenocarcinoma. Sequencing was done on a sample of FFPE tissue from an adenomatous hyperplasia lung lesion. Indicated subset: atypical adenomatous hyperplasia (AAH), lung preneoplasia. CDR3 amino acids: CASSLSGRTRDTQYF. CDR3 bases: TGTGCCAGCAGTTTATCAGGGCGGACTAGGGATACGCAGTATTTT.